This T cell receptor (beta chain) emerged from a study of patients and donors after allogeneic stem cell transplantation. MiXCR was run by TCRdb on the RT-PCR reads, yielding one entry per CDR3 protein. Of some 230,000 distinct CDR3 sequences listed, 14% are singletons. CDR1 and CDR2 (germline): SGHNT, YYREEE (reference sequence). V was cut by 4 bases and J by 8 bases, with 18 bases left in between. This CDR3 is built from 15 residues. This chain joins TRBV5-4 and TRBJ1-4; D gene uncertain. The receptor's source is a human donor who was either an allogeneic HSCT recipient or a stem cell or donor lymphocyte infusion donor (not recorded which). It is not recorded whose cells these are; they may come from a transplant donor. Sequencing was done on a sample of blood, either unsorted or a sorted T cell fraction (not recorded which). For the CDR3, the DNA is TGTGCCAGCAGCCCCAGACCGCCGAGAGAAGAAAAACTGTTTTTT. This gives the protein CASSPRPPREEKLFF.